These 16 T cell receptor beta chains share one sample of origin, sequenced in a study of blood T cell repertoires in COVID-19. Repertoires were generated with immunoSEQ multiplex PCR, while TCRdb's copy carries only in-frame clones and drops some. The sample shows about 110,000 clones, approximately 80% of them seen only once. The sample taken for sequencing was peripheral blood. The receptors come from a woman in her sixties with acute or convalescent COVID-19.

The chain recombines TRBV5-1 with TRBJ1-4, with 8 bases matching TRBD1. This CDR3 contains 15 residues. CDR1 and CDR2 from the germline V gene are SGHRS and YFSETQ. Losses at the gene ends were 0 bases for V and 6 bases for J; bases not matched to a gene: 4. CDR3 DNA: TGCGCCAGCAGCTTGGCCGGGACAGGCCATGAAAAACTGTTTTTT. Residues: CASSLAGTGHEKLFF.

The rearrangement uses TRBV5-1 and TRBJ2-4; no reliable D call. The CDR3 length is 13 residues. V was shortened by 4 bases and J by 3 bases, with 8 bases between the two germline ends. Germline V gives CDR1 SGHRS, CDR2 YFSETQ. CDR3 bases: TGCGCCAGCAGCCCCGAGAGCAAAAACATTCAGTACTTC. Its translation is CASSPESKNIQYF.

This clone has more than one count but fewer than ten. The CDR3 DNA follows: TGTGCCAGCAGTCGTACACGGGAGGGGGCCGCCTCCGGGGAGCTGTTTTTT. Its translation is CASSRTREGAASGELFF. The rearrangement links TRBV7-8 to TRBJ2-2, with D possibly TRBD2 on 8 matching bases. This CDR3 contains 17 residues. From germline, CDR1 is SGHVS and CDR2 FQNEAQ. Trimming left V 6 bases short and J 6 bases short, with 23 bases between. Based on the CDR3 plus reference TRBV7-8 and TRBJ2-2, the full variable domain is GAGVSQSPRYKVAKRGQDVALRCDPISGHVSLFWYQQALGQGPEFLTYFQNEAQLDKSGLPSDRFFAERPEGSVSTLKIQRTQQEDSAVYLCASSRTREGAASGELFFGEGSRLTVL.

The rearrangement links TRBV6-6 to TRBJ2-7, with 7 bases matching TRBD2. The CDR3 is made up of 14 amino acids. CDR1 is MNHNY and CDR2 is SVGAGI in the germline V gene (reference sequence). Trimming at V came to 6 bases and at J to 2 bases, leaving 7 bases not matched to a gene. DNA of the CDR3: TGTGCCAGCAGGGGCAGGGACTACACCTACGAGCAGTACTTC. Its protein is CASRGRDYTYEQYF.

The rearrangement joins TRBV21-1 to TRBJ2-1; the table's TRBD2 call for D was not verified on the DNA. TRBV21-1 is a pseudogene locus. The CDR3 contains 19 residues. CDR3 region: CASSNQPRLAARSYNEQFF. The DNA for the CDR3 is TGTGCCAGCAGCAACCAACCGAGACTAGCCGCTCGCTCCTACAATGAGCAGTTCTTC.

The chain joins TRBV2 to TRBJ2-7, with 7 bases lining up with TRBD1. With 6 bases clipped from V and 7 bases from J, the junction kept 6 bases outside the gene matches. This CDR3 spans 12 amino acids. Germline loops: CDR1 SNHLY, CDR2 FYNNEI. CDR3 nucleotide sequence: TGTGCCAGCAGGAACAGGGGTGATGAGCAGTACTTC. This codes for CASRNRGDEQYF.

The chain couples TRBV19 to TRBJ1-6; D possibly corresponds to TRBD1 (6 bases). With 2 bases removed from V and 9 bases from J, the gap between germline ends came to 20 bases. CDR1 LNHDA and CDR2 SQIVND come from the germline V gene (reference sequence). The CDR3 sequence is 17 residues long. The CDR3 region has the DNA TGTGCCAGTAGTATATCGATGGGGGCGGATGGAAGTTCACCCCTCCACTTT. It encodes CASSISMGADGSSPLHF.

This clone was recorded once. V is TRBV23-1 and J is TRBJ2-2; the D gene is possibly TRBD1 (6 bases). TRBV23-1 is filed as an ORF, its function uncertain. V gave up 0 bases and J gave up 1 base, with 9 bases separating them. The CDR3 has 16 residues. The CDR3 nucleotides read TGCGCCAGCAGTCAATCGCCAGGGGAGAACACCGGGGAGCTGTTTTTT. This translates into CASSQSPGENTGELFF.

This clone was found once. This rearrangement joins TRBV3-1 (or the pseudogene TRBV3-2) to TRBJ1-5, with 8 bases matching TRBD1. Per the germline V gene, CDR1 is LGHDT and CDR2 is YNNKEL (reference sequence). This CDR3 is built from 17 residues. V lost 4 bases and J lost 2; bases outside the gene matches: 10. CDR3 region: CASSLRSGTGGNQPQHF. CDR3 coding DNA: TGTGCCAGCAGCCTCAGATCCGGGACAGGTGGCAATCAGCCCCAGCATTTT.

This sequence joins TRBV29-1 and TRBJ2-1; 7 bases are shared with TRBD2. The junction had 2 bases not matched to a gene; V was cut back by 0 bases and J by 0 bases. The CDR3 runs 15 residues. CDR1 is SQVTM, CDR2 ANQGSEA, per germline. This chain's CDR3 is CSVEESGASYNEQFF. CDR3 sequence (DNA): TGCAGCGTTGAAGAAAGCGGGGCCTCCTACAATGAGCAGTTCTTC.

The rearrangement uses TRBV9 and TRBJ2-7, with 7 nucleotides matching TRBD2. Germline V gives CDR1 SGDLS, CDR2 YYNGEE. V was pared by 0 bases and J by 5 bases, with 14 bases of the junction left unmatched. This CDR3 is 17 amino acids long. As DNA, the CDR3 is TGTGCCAGCAGCGTAGAGGTAGGGCGGGAGCAATACCACGAGCAGTACTTC. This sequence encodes CASSVEVGREQYHEQYF.

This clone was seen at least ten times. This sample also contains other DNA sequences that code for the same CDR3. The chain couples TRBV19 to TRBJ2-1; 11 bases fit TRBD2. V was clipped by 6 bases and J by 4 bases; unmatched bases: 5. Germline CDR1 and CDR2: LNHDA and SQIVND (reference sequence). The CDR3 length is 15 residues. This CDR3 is CASSLTSGDYNEQFF. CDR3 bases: TGTGCCAGTAGCCTGACTAGCGGGGATTACAATGAGCAGTTCTTC.

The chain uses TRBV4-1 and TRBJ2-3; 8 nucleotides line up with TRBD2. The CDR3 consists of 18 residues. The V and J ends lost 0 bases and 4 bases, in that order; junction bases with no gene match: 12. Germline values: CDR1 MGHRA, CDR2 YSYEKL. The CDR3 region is CASSQEGGGGPGPDTQYF. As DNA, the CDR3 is TGCGCCAGCAGCCAAGAGGGGGGCGGGGGGCCAGGCCCAGATACGCAGTATTTT.

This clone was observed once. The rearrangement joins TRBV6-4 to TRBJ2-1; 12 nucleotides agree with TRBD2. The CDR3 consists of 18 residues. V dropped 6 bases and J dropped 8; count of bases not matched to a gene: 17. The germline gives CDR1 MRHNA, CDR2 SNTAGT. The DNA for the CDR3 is TGTGCCAGCAGCCGCCGGGGGCTAGCGGGAGGGACCGGGGATGAGCAGTTCTTC. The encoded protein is CASSRRGLAGGTGDEQFF.

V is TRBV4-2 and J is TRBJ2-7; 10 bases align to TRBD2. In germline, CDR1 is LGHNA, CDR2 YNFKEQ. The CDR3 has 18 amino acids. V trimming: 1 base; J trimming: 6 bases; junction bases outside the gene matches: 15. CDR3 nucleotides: TGTGCCAGCAGCCAAGGGGGGCTAGCGGGAGTAACTGCGGTCGAGCAGTACTTC. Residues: CASSQGGLAGVTAVEQYF.

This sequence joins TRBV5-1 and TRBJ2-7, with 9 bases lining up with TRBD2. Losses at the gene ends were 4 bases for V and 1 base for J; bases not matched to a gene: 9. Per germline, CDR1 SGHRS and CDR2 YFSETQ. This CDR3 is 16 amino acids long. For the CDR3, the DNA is TGCGCCAGCAGCAGGAGTCTAGCGGGACCGTCCTACGAGCAGTACTTC. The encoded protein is CASSRSLAGPSYEQYF.